The 15 T cell receptor beta chains given below trace back to one sample, sequenced in a study of T cells in Graves' hyperthyroidism and ophthalmopathy. Researchers amplified the TCR beta CDR3 regions from RNA transcripts. During a first-round RT-PCR of the TCR CDR3, the HTBI primer set was used. TCRdb fed the multiplex PCR reads into MiXCR, producing one record per CDR3 protein. The sample includes hundreds of thousands of distinct CDR3 sequences, 15% to 18% of them seen just once. The sequencing input was blood. The receptor source for this set is a woman in her late teens or twenties with Graves' hyperthyroidism.

V usage is TRBV6-1 and J usage is TRBJ1-6, with D perhaps matching TRBD1 (5 bases). CDR3 length: 15 residues. Germline assignment: CDR1 MNHNS and CDR2 SASEGT. V lost 5 bases to trimming and J lost 11 bases, with 19 bases between them. The CDR3 DNA reads as TGTGCCAGCAGTCCCTCCGGGACCAGGGCTACACCCCTCCACTTT. It yields the protein CASSPSGTRATPLHF.

In its sample, this clonotype was seen many times. This sequence joins TRBV5-1 and TRBJ1-1; D is undetermined. V gave up 2 bases and J gave up 6 bases, with 11 bases separating them. Germline CDR1 is SGHRS and CDR2 is YFSETQ. CDR3 size: 13 residues. The CDR3 loop reads CASSLGSVAEAFF. The CDR3 coding sequence is TGCGCCAGCAGCTTAGGGAGTGTCGCTGAAGCTTTCTTT. The entire variable domain, with the rest obtained from reference TRBV5-1 and TRBJ1-1, is as follows: KAGVTQTPRYLIKTRGQQVTLSCSPISGHRSVSWYQQTPGQGLQFLFEYFSETQRNKGNFPGRFSGRQFSNSRSEMNVSTLELGDSALYLCASSLGSVAEAFFGQGTRLTVV.

This sequence joins TRBV20-1 and TRBJ1-4; perhaps TRBD1 as D (5 bases). The CDR3 runs 13 residues. The germline V and J ends were trimmed by 6 bases and 5 bases, with 13 bases remaining between them. Germline CDR1 reads DFQATT; CDR2 reads SNEGSKA (reference sequence). In DNA, the CDR3 is TGCAGTGCGAGACGGGGACCCAATGAAAAACTGTTTTTT. Its translation: CSARRGPNEKLFF.

This clonotype was seen ten or more times. CDR3 loop: CASGEPAHEQYF. The CDR3 DNA sequence: TGTGCCAGCGGGGAGCCCGCCCACGAGCAGTACTTC. This chain connects TRBV11-2 to TRBJ2-7, with a possible D match to TRBD2 (5 bases). This CDR3 contains 12 residues. Germline CDR1 and CDR2: SGHAT and FQNNGV. V was clipped by 8 bases and J by 5 bases, with 13 bases between them.

This clonotype was counted only a few times. This rearrangement joins TRBV11-2 to TRBJ2-1; 9 bases fit TRBD2. The junction had 9 bases not matched to a gene; V was cut back by 5 bases and J by 7 bases. This CDR3 contains 15 residues. CDR1 is SGHAT, CDR2 FQNNGV, per germline. The CDR3 DNA sequence: TGTGCCAGCAGCGCGATCAGCGGGGGGTGGAATGAGCAGTTCTTC. This encodes CASSAISGGWNEQFF.

This clonotype was found many times. The V call is TRBV5-1, the J call TRBJ1-3; D call uncertain. CDR1 is SGHRS, CDR2 YFSETQ, per germline. Trimming left V 1 base short and J 4 bases short, with 18 bases between. This CDR3 contains 17 residues. CDR3 nucleotide sequence: TGCGCCAGCAGCTTGTTTGAAAGCCGCCGCATAGGAAACACCATATATTTT. Amino acid sequence: CASSLFESRRIGNTIYF.

The rearrangement joins TRBV20-1 to TRBJ2-7; possible D gene TRBD2, 5 bases. V lost 6 bases, J lost 7 bases, and 16 bases lay in between. Germline-derived CDR1 and CDR2 are DFQATT and SNEGSKA (reference sequence). The CDR3 runs to 12 residues. The CDR3 protein is CSAQTGVGEQYF. In DNA, the CDR3 is TGCAGTGCGCAGACCGGGGTCGGGGAGCAGTACTTC.

The sample holds many counts of this clonotype. The chain carries TRBV7-9 and TRBJ2-7; 13 nucleotides match TRBD2. Germline CDR1 is SEHNR and CDR2 is FQNEAQ (reference sequence). Unmatched junction bases numbered 5, after V lost 5 bases and J lost 7 bases. CDR3 length: 14 residues. The CDR3 sequence: CASSLGTSGNEQYF. Here the CDR3 DNA reads TGTGCCAGCAGCCTCGGGACTAGCGGGAATGAGCAGTACTTC.

This clonotype was counted between two and nine times. V and J are TRBV9 and TRBJ2-5, with D perhaps matching TRBD1 (6 bases). This CDR3 region has 17 residues. CDR1 and CDR2 (germline): SGDLS, YYNGEE. V was shortened by 0 bases and J by 4 bases, with 19 bases between the two germline ends. The CDR3 sequence: CASSVAGAGPGLETQYF. DNA of the CDR3: TGTGCCAGCAGCGTAGCAGGGGCGGGTCCTGGCCTAGAGACCCAGTACTTC. Drawing the rest from reference TRBV9 and TRBJ2-5, the complete variable domain is DSGVTQTPKHLITATGQRVTLRCSPRSGDLSVYWYQQSLDQGLQFLIQYYNGEERAKGNILERFSAQQFPDLHSELNLSSLELGDSALYFCASSVAGAGPGLETQYFGPGTRLLVL.

This clonotype was observed at least ten times. The genes are TRBV28 and TRBJ2-7, with unresolved D. The germline CDR1 and CDR2 sequences are MDHEN and SYDVKM. This CDR3 spans 12 amino acids. The ends were cut back, 4 bases at V and 3 bases at J, with 7 bases in the middle. The CDR3, as DNA: TGTGCCAGCAGTTCTTGGGGCTACGAGCAGTACTTC. Translating gives CASSSWGYEQYF.

This clonotype was detected many times. The genes are TRBV6-2 or TRBV6-3 and TRBJ1-1; 8 bases align to TRBD1. This CDR3 contains 14 residues. V lost 6 bases and J lost 4; bases outside the gene matches: 7. Germline V gene sequence: CDR1 MNHEY, CDR2 SVGEGT. Here the CDR3 reads CASSLTGDGTEAFF. In DNA form, the CDR3 reads TGTGCCAGCAGCTTGACAGGGGATGGCACTGAAGCTTTCTTT.

The sample holds many counts of this clonotype. The chain uses TRBV5-1 and TRBJ2-7, with 7 bases lining up with TRBD1. The germline CDR1 and CDR2 sequences are SGHRS and YFSETQ. This CDR3 region has 14 residues. Trimming at V came to 2 bases and at J to 3 bases, leaving 5 bases not matched to a gene. The CDR3 sequence: CASSFRGPRYEQYF. The CDR3 nucleotides are TGCGCCAGCAGCTTTAGGGGGCCCCGCTACGAGCAGTACTTC.

About this clonotype itself: A much larger clone differs by one base, so this may be a read error. The gene calls are TRBV11-2 and TRBJ1-1, with D perhaps TRBD1 (6 bases). This CDR3 has 13 residues. Germline values: CDR1 SGHAT, CDR2 FQNNGV. This CDR3 reads CAGSFWTAGEAFF. The DNA for the CDR3 is TGTGCCGGCAGCTTCTGGACAGCCGGTGAAGCTTTCTTT.

This clonotype was recorded at least ten times. This sequence joins TRBV28 and TRBJ2-1; D call uncertain. Germline CDR1 MDHEN, CDR2 SYDVKM. The CDR3 contains 15 residues. V dropped 1 base and J dropped 5 bases, with 12 bases sitting between them. The CDR3: CASSLFDSGDNEQFF. CDR3 sequence (DNA): TGTGCCAGCAGTTTATTCGATTCCGGCGACAATGAGCAGTTCTTC.

This clonotype was picked up many times. Here the CDR3 reads CASSRTGLAGTSTDTQYF. The DNA for the CDR3 is TGTGCCAGCAGTCGGACAGGGCTAGCGGGAACTAGCACAGATACGCAGTATTTT. V gene TRBV6-2 or TRBV6-3 combines with J gene TRBJ2-3; weak D call: TRBD2 (9 bases). V shed 5 bases and J shed 0 bases, with 21 bases lying between them. Germline CDR1 reads MNHEY; CDR2 reads SVGEGT. This CDR3 contains 18 residues.